A single sample gave rise to the 30 T cell receptor beta chains below, sequenced in a study of blood T cell repertoires in COVID-19. The protocol was immunoSEQ multiplex PCR, while the TCRdb copy is restricted to in-frame clones and leaves out a portion. Here the sample spans approximately 97,000 clones, roughly 88% being singletons. Input material: peripheral blood. The source of these receptors is a man between 50 and 59 years old with COVID-19, enrolled during active disease.

This rearrangement joins TRBV27 to TRBJ1-6; D gene unclear. The CDR3 runs 12 residues. The germline gives CDR1 MNHEY, CDR2 SMNVEV (reference sequence). V was cut by 5 bases and J by 10 bases, with 9 bases left in between. The CDR3 loop is CASSPNVSPLHF. In DNA, the CDR3 is TGTGCCAGCAGTCCCAATGTGTCACCCCTCCACTTT.

This clone was detected once. The chain joins TRBV11-2 to TRBJ1-1; no definite D call. The germline gives CDR1 SGHAT, CDR2 FQNNGV. Trimming removed 1 base from V and 4 bases from J, with 7 bases in between. CDR3 length equals 13 residues. The chain's CDR3 is CASSLGGPTEAFF. Here the CDR3 DNA reads TGTGCCAGCAGCTTAGGTGGGCCCACTGAAGCTTTCTTT.

The rearrangement links TRBV30 to TRBJ1-1; D unclear. Trimming stripped 0 bases from V and 11 bases from J, with 16 bases between. The CDR3 covers 13 residues. Germline-derived CDR1 and CDR2 are GTSNPN and SVGIG (reference sequence). CDR3 amino acids: CAWSVSSTREAFF. The CDR3 region has the DNA TGTGCCTGGAGTGTAAGTAGTACTAGGGAGGCTTTCTTT.

This rearrangement joins TRBV28 to TRBJ2-7; no firm D call. Germline V gene sequence: CDR1 MDHEN, CDR2 SYDVKM. Trimming took 7 bases from V and 2 from J, leaving 18 bases between them. The CDR3 loop spans 15 amino acids. This chain's CDR3 is CASNTHTEIPYEQYF. Here the CDR3 DNA reads TGTGCCAGCAATACCCATACAGAAATTCCCTACGAGCAGTACTTC.

The chain combines TRBV6-1 with TRBJ2-3, with 9 bases identical to TRBD1. With V trimmed by 2 bases and J by 3 bases, 9 bases remained unmatched. Germline CDR1 is MNHNS and CDR2 is SASEGT. The CDR3 loop spans 17 amino acids. The CDR3 loop is CASSEPGTGTGTDTQYF. CDR3 bases: TGTGCCAGCAGTGAACCGGGCACCGGGACAGGGACAGATACGCAGTATTTT.

Concerning this clone itself: One end of the junction does not line up with germline, which may come from a read error. This chain links TRBV28 with TRBJ2-5; maybe TRBD2 (7 bases). The CDR3 is 15 residues long. In germline, CDR1 is MDHEN, CDR2 SYDVKM. CDR3 protein: CANSLGGAQRGTQYF. CDR3 coding DNA: TGTGCCAACAGTTTAGGGGGGGCTCAAAGGGGGACCCAGTACTTC.

Here the CDR3 reads CASSLDQVQPQHF. As DNA, the CDR3 is TGTGCCAGCAGCTTAGATCAGGTCCAGCCCCAGCATTTT. The J gene is TRBJ1-5, the V gene TRBV11-2, with D hard to call. The germline gives CDR1 SGHAT, CDR2 FQNNGV. Trimming removed 0 bases at V and 7 bases at J, with 7 bases between. This CDR3 is built from 13 residues.

This clone was seen a handful of times. The chain combines TRBV10-3 with TRBJ1-1, with a possible D match to TRBD1 (6 bases). With 6 bases removed from V and 0 bases from J, the gap between germline ends came to 11 bases. The CDR3 is made up of 14 amino acids. Germline-derived CDR1 and CDR2 are ENHRY and SYGVKD. CDR3 bases: TGTGCCATCAGGGACAGCGACATGAACACTGAAGCTTTCTTT. As protein: CAIRDSDMNTEAFF.

The rearrangement uses TRBV6-5 and TRBJ2-7; 9 nucleotides match TRBD2. Trimming took 8 bases from V and 2 from J; bases not matched to a gene: 4. Per the germline V gene, CDR1 is MNHEY and CDR2 is SVGAGI. This CDR3 is 13 amino acids long. CDR3 sequence: CASGSGGPYEQYF. As DNA, the CDR3 is TGTGCCAGCGGCAGCGGGGGGCCCTACGAGCAGTACTTC.

The rearrangement uses TRBV19 and TRBJ1-2, with unresolved D. CDR3 length: 15 amino acids. CDR1 is LNHDA, CDR2 SQIVND, per germline (reference sequence). The germline V and J ends were trimmed by 4 bases and 3 bases, with 15 bases remaining between them. Here the CDR3 reads CASSTGLLVHYGYTF. CDR3 DNA: TGTGCCAGTAGTACCGGACTACTAGTCCACTATGGCTACACCTTC.

The gene calls are TRBV14 and TRBJ1-2; D not certain. V lost 4 bases and J 5 bases, leaving 11 bases between the germline ends. Germline CDR1 reads SGHDN; CDR2 reads FVKESK. The CDR3 runs 13 residues. CDR3 sequence: CASSPRREYGYTF. CDR3 DNA sequence: TGTGCCAGCAGCCCCCGGAGGGAATATGGCTACACCTTC.

V gene TRBV4-3 combines with J gene TRBJ2-1; D might be TRBD2 (7 bases). The CDR3 runs 15 residues. Germline CDR1 and CDR2: LGHNA and YSLEER. Trimming removed 0 bases at V and 5 bases at J, with 11 bases between. The DNA for the CDR3 is TGCGCCAGCAGCCAAGATGAGGGGGGGGACAATGAGCAGTTCTTC. It yields the protein CASSQDEGGDNEQFF.

The chain has TRBV30 and TRBJ1-3; D uncertain. The V and J ends lost 0 bases and 4 bases respectively, with 4 bases between them. Germline CDR1 is GTSNPN and CDR2 is SVGIG (reference sequence). This CDR3 region has 12 residues. The chain's CDR3 is CAWSVLGNTIYF. CDR3 coding DNA: TGTGCCTGGAGTGTACTGGGAAACACCATATATTTT.

The V gene is TRBV6-5, the J gene TRBJ1-2, with D possibly TRBD1 on 6 matching bases. The CDR3 is 12 amino acids. V gave up 6 bases and J gave up 8 bases, with 13 bases separating them. CDR1 is MNHEY, CDR2 SVGAGI, per germline. CDR3 sequence reads: CASSTTGTGYTF. The CDR3 nucleotides read TGTGCCAGCAGCACCACCGGGACAGGCTACACCTTC.

The rearrangement uses TRBV7-2 and TRBJ2-3, with a possible D match to TRBD2 (6 bases). V was trimmed by 3 bases and J by 1 base, leaving 11 bases between them. The CDR3 contains 15 residues. CDR1 SGHTA and CDR2 FQGNSA come from the germline V gene. The CDR3 bases are TGTGCCAGCAGCTTGACTAGACGACGCACAGATACGCAGTATTTT. It yields the protein CASSLTRRRTDTQYF. Using reference TRBV7-2 and TRBJ2-3 for the parts outside the CDR3, the full variable domain is GAGVSQSPSNKVTEKGKDVELRCDPISGHTALYWYRQSLGQGLEFLIYFQGNSAPDKSGLPSDRFSAERTGGSVSTLTIQRTQQEDSAVYLCASSLTRRRTDTQYFGPGTRLTVL.

This clone showed up just once. CDR3 nucleotide sequence: TGTGCCAGCAGTTTACAGGGGGTTTCCGGGGCCAACGTCCTGACTTTC. Translating gives CASSLQGVSGANVLTF. V usage is TRBV6-6 and J usage is TRBJ2-6; TRBD1 agrees at 8 bases. Looked up from germline, CDR1 is MNHNY and CDR2 is SVGAGI (reference sequence). The ends lost 4 bases at V and 4 bases at J; junction bases unmatched: 6. The length of the CDR3 is 16 residues.

The chain uses TRBV2 and TRBJ1-3; D remains unclear. The germline V gene has CDR1 SNHLY and CDR2 FYNNEI. The CDR3 has 13 residues. V was pared by 7 bases and J by 3 bases, with 10 bases between. The chain's CDR3 is CASTRAFGNTIYF. The CDR3 region has the DNA TGTGCCAGCACTAGAGCGTTTGGAAACACCATATATTTT.

The rearrangement uses TRBV7-8 and TRBJ2-1; TRBD2 matches at 8 bases. This CDR3 has 16 residues. V lost 6 bases, J lost 6 bases, and 13 bases stayed unmatched. The germline V gene has CDR1 SGHVS and CDR2 FQNEAQ. Here the CDR3 DNA reads TGTGCCAGCAGGCGAGAGGGGACTAGTTTCAGCAATGAGCAGTTCTTC. It yields the protein CASRREGTSFSNEQFF. Looking up the rest from reference TRBV7-8 and TRBJ2-1 gives the full variable domain: GAGVSQSPRYKVAKRGQDVALRCDPISGHVSLFWYQQALGQGPEFLTYFQNEAQLDKSGLPSDRFFAERPEGSVSTLKIQRTQQEDSAVYLCASRREGTSFSNEQFFGPGTRLTVL.

The V call is TRBV20-1, the J call TRBJ1-5, with 9 positions matching TRBD1. The V gene end was trimmed by 3 bases and the J gene end by 4 bases; junction bases not matched to a gene: 7. This CDR3 spans 15 amino acids. Germline-derived CDR1 and CDR2 are DFQATT and SNEGSKA (reference sequence). CDR3 sequence: CSASRAQGANQPQHF. CDR3 nucleotides: TGCAGTGCTAGTCGGGCACAGGGGGCGAATCAGCCCCAGCATTTT.

The chain recombines TRBV5-1 with TRBJ1-2, with 8 bases lining up with TRBD1. CDR3 length: 13 amino acids. With 4 bases clipped from V and 8 bases from J, the junction kept 7 bases outside the gene matches. CDR1 and CDR2 (germline): SGHRS, YFSETQ. CDR3 protein: CASSPDRGQGYTF. The CDR3, as DNA: TGCGCCAGCAGCCCCGACAGGGGACAGGGCTACACCTTC.

The V call is TRBV30, the J call TRBJ1-2; TRBD1 agrees at 7 bases. CDR1 is GTSNPN and CDR2 is SVGIG in the germline V gene (reference sequence). The CDR3 extends over 12 amino acids. V shed 7 bases and J 8 bases; nucleotides not matched to a gene: 10. The CDR3, as DNA: TGTGCCTCGAGGGAGGGGGCGGAAGGCTACACCTTC. Translation: CASREGAEGYTF.

This sequence joins TRBV2 and TRBJ1-4, with 10 positions matching TRBD1. This CDR3 spans 16 amino acids. Unmatched junction bases numbered 6, after V lost 0 bases and J lost 8 bases. Germline assignment: CDR1 SNHLY and CDR2 FYNNEI. CDR3 DNA: TGTGCCAGCAGTGAAGCACTGACAGGGGGCATAGAAAAACTGTTTTTT. Its protein is CASSEALTGGIEKLFF.

The chain joins TRBV29-1 to TRBJ1-2; tentatively, D is TRBD1 (6 bases). Germline CDR1 and CDR2: SQVTM and ANQGSEA. Trimming took 7 bases from V and 8 from J, leaving 14 bases between them. There are 11 residues in the CDR3. CDR3: CSGYAGDGYTF. CDR3 nucleotides: TGCAGCGGCTACGCAGGGGACGGCTACACCTTC.

The chain couples TRBV19 to TRBJ1-6; TRBD1 agrees at 7 bases. The CDR3 loop spans 15 amino acids. Germline V gives CDR1 LNHDA, CDR2 SQIVND (reference sequence). The junction had 6 bases not matched to a gene; V was cut back by 3 bases and J by 7 bases. CDR3 sequence (DNA): TGTGCCAGTAGTATCTTGGACAGGTTGAATTCACCCCTCCACTTT. Protein: CASSILDRLNSPLHF.

V and J are TRBV21-1 and TRBJ1-4. TRBV21-1 is labeled a pseudogene. This CDR3 is built from 17 residues. The CDR3 DNA reads TGTGCCAGCAGCCACGGGGGAGGGGAGGGCATTAGAGAAAAACTGTTTTTT. Encoded protein: CASSHGGGEGIREKLFF.

The V and J genes are TRBV24-1 and TRBJ2-1; 13 nucleotides match TRBD2. J lost 5 bases, V lost 5 bases, and 5 bases had no gene match. The V gene's germline CDR1 is KGHDR and CDR2 SFDVKD. This CDR3 is 16 amino acids long. The chain's CDR3 is CATSVGTSGENNEQFF. The DNA for the CDR3 is TGTGCCACCAGTGTTGGGACTAGCGGGGAGAACAATGAGCAGTTCTTC.

The chain joins TRBV18 to TRBJ1-4; TRBD1 matches 10 bases. The germline gives CDR1 KGHSH, CDR2 LQKENI. The V gene end was trimmed by 4 bases and the J gene end by 8 bases; junction bases not matched to a gene: 7. This CDR3 has 15 amino acids. In nucleotides, the CDR3 is TGTGCCAGCTCACAGAGACAGGGGGCGCGGGAAAAACTGTTTTTT. This gives the protein CASSQRQGAREKLFF. Together with reference TRBV18 and TRBJ1-4, the CDR3 gives the full variable domain: NAGVMQNPRHLVRRRGQEARLRCSPMKGHSHVYWYRQLPEEGLKFMVYLQKENIIDESGMPKERFSAEFPKEGPSILRIQQVVRGDSAAYFCASSQRQGAREKLFFGSGTQLSVL.

The CDR3 is CSVSVSEELFF. CDR3 sequence (DNA): TGCAGCGTTTCAGTCAGTGAGGAGCTGTTTTTT. This chain uses TRBV29-1 with TRBJ2-2; D gene ambiguous. This CDR3 is 11 amino acids long. In germline, CDR1 is SQVTM, CDR2 ANQGSEA. Trimming took 5 bases from V and 10 from J, leaving 11 bases between them.

The chain couples TRBV12-3 or TRBV12-4 to TRBJ1-2, with a weak D call TRBD1 (6 bases). The CDR3 length is 13 residues. V was pared by 5 bases and J by 4 bases, with 11 bases between. In DNA form, the CDR3 reads TGTGCCAGCAGTAACCGGGACACCTATGGCTACACCTTC. Translated: CASSNRDTYGYTF.

The V call is TRBV11-3, the J call TRBJ2-1; TRBD2 matches 16 bases. CDR3 length: 16 residues. Germline V gives CDR1 SGHNT, CDR2 YENEEA. V was pared by 7 bases and J by 8 bases, with 8 bases of the junction left unmatched. This chain's CDR3 is CASNPGLAGGHDEQFF. The CDR3 nucleotides read TGTGCCAGCAACCCGGGACTAGCGGGGGGGCACGATGAGCAGTTCTTC.